Sequencing of this TCR beta chain was carried out in a study of beta chain features in type 1 diabetes. Trimming pared 0 bases from V and 4 bases from J, leaving 13 bases between. Looked up from germline, CDR1 is SGHRS and CDR2 is YFSETQ. There are 16 residues in the CDR3. Study-level results: Overrepresentation of cells with high TCR expression could result from cDNA sequencing. Small HLA sub-analyses could not settle whether HLA shapes TCRB rearrangement. The study found fewer insertions and more deletions at VDJ junctions in type 1 diabetes patients.

Naive, central memory, regulatory and stem cell-like memory cells within the CD4+ compartment were sorted using CD45RO/CCR7/CD25/CD127/CD95/CD27. This clone turned up a few times. The antigen is undetermined. The investigators reverse transcribed all of the isolated RNA, so they sequenced expressed TCRB transcripts. TCRdb's table, derived via immunoSEQ multiplex PCR, lists solely in-frame clones and lacks some. The table lists hundreds of thousands of clones, 10% to 15% of them singletons. This chain joins TRBV5-1 and TRBJ2-2; tentatively, D is TRBD1 (5 bases). This clonotype was obtained from a man aged 18 to 30 in good health. The specimen sequenced was naive CD4+ T cells from blood. Written as DNA, the CDR3 is TGCGCCAGCAGCTTGGGGGCAGGGTTATTCACCGGGGAGCTGTTTTTT. Translated, it gives CASSLGAGLFTGELFF.